Listed below are T cell receptor beta chains from one sample, sequenced in a study of shared clonotypes between healthy human individuals. Libraries were prepared by immunoSEQ multiplex PCR; TCRdb keeps only in-frame clonotypes and omits some of them. The sample yields roughly 720,000 clones, less than 95% seen once. Sequencing was done on a sample of memory CD8+ T cells from PBMCs. Receptor source: a man aged 18 to 29 in good health. Some clones in this sample may be carry-over from other donors' samples. Both conserved end residues are part of each CDR3. The D gene is left open where the match is weak. Size is omitted from some rows. Given values are once, few, many or a class for expanded clones.

TRBV5-4	.	.	TRBJ2-5	TGTGCCAGCAGTTCACCGGGACTCGGACAAGAGACCCAGTACTTC	CASSSPGLGQETQYF
TRBV18	TRBD2	.	TRBJ2-2	TGTGCCAGCTCACCACTCCTAAGCGGGAGAGGCACCGGGGAGCTGTTTTTT	CASSPLLSGRGTGELFF
TRBV19	.	.	TRBJ1-4	TGTGCCAGTAGTATTCGGGATACTAATGAAAAACTGTTTTTT	CASSIRDTNEKLFF
TRBV5-1	TRBD2	.	TRBJ2-1	TGCGCCAGCAGCTTGGAGACGTATTGGACTAGCGTTTACAATGAGCAGTTCTTC	CASSLETYWTSVYNEQFF
TRBV4-2	TRBD2	.	TRBJ2-7	TGTGCCAGCAGCCAAGATCGAAGGAGCGGGACGATTTACGAGCAGTACTTC	CASSQDRRSGTIYEQYF
TRBV5-4	TRBD2	.	TRBJ2-7	TGTGCCAGCAGCCTGGCGGCTGAAGGACTAGCGGGAATGGACTTC	CASSLAAEGLAGMDF
TRBV9	.	.	TRBJ2-5	TGTGCCAGCAGTGTTCCAGGAGGGACCCAGTACTTC	CASSVPGGTQYF
TRBV5-1	TRBD2	once	TRBJ2-1	TGCGCCAGCAGTCGGACTAGCGGAGACAATGAGCAGTTCTTC	CASSRTSGDNEQFF
TRBV27	.	many	TRBJ2-7	TGTGCCAGCAGTTTAGGAGGCCCCCTCGAGCAGTACTTC	CASSLGGPLEQYF
TRBV7-2	TRBD2	.	TRBJ2-1	TGTGCCAGCAGCTTAGGGGGGTCCGGGACTAGCGTATACAATGAGCAGTTCTTC	CASSLGGSGTSVYNEQFF
TRBV27	.	.	TRBJ2-1	TGTGCCAGCAGTTACGGCCACCACAATGAGCAGTTCTTC	CASSYGHHNEQFF
TRBV19	.	once	TRBJ2-7	TGTGCCAGTAGTACCCTACACAGGGAGGACGGCTACGAGCAGTACTTC	CASSTLHREDGYEQYF
TRBV25-1	.	.	TRBJ2-7	TGTGCCAGCAGTGATCTTTCCTACGAGCAGTACTTC	CASSDLSYEQYF
TRBV18	TRBD2	.	TRBJ2-7	TGTGCCAGCTCAGAACTAGCGGGGACCGCCTACGAGCAGTACTTC	CASSELAGTAYEQYF
TRBV2	.	once	TRBJ2-7	TGTGCCAGCGCGGAAAGGACAGAAGCCTACGAGCAGTACTTC	CASAERTEAYEQYF
TRBV2	.	.	TRBJ1-1	TGTGCCAGCAGTGATAACCCGGGGGACGCCGCAACGAACACTGAAGCTTTCTTT	CASSDNPGDAATNTEAFF
TRBV7-9	.	.	TRBJ2-1	TGTGCCAGCAGCTTAGGGGTGCACAATGAGCAGTTCTTC	CASSLGVHNEQFF
TRBV10-2	TRBD1	.	TRBJ2-5	TGCGCCAGCAGTGAGATTGGGACAGGGGAAGAGACCCAGTACTTC	CASSEIGTGEETQYF
TRBV28	.	once	TRBJ1-1	TGTGCCAGCAGTTGGTGGGGTTCAGTGAACACTGAAGCTTTCTTT	CASSWWGSVNTEAFF
TRBV9	.	.	TRBJ1-3	TGTGCCAGCAGCCCGGGGGGGGTCTCTGGAAACACCATATATTTT	CASSPGGVSGNTIYF
TRBV27	TRBD1	.	TRBJ2-7	TGTGCCAGCAGTCCCGGGACAGGGAACTCCTACGAGCAGTACTTC	CASSPGTGNSYEQYF